These 23 T cell receptor beta chains came from one sample sequenced in a study of vaccination and CD4 T cells after COVID-19. Sequenced with the Oncomine TCR Beta short-read assay was DNA taken from cultured CD4+ T cells. TCRdb re-called the PCR reads through MiXCR, storing one row per CDR3 protein. The sample shows roughly 13,000 distinct CDR3 sequences, under 75% of them seen only once. Their antigens are not known. Treatment described: roughly 10-day PBMC culture with coronavirus spike peptide pools or control peptides (ViraFEST assay). The sample taken for sequencing was CD4+ T cells from blood, cultured in vitro. Source of these receptors: a human donor who had recovered from COVID-19.

The V gene is TRBV2, the J gene TRBJ1-2, with 10 bases that match TRBD1. The CDR3 is 14 residues long. The germline gives CDR1 SNHLY, CDR2 FYNNEI. V was pared by 8 bases and J by 8 bases, with 11 bases of the junction left unmatched. The CDR3 bases are TGTGCCAGCGAAACGCGACAGGGGGCAAGAGGCTACACCTTC. This sequence encodes CASETRQGARGYTF.

The chain recombines TRBV21-1 with TRBJ2-1; no check of the table's D call, TRBD1, against the DNA was made. TRBV21-1 counts as a pseudogene. The CDR3 contains 16 residues. CDR3 sequence: CASSTQHTGGEDEQFF. The CDR3 DNA sequence: TGTGCCAGCAGCACGCAACACACAGGGGGCGAGGATGAGCAGTTCTTC.

This chain joins TRBV6-2 or TRBV6-3 and TRBJ2-7; TRBD1 is a possible D gene (6 bases). CDR3 length: 15 amino acids. Germline CDR1 is MNHEY and CDR2 is SVGEGT. Trimming removed 8 bases from V and 1 base from J, with 18 bases in between. CDR3 sequence (DNA): TGTGCCAGCGAGGGCTTCAGGGGTCGATCCTACGAGCAGTACTTC. Its protein product is CASEGFRGRSYEQYF.

The table lists this clonotype with a count of one. This chain links TRBV30 with TRBJ2-3; D perhaps matches TRBD1 (5 bases). Germline assignment: CDR1 GTSNPN and CDR2 SVGIG (reference sequence). The V end was cut by 4 bases, the J end by 3 bases, with 11 bases between. This CDR3 region has 13 residues. The CDR3 sequence is CAWTRRATDTQYF. CDR3 coding DNA: TGTGCCTGGACTCGCAGGGCAACAGATACGCAGTATTTT.

The chain uses TRBV2 and TRBJ1-5; 7 positions agree with TRBD1. Germline assignment: CDR1 SNHLY and CDR2 FYNNEI. The CDR3 is 14 amino acids. V gave up 5 bases and J gave up 0 bases; unmatched junction bases: 1. The CDR3 DNA is TGTGCCAGCAGTTGGACAGGTAGCAATCAGCCCCAGCATTTT. Its translation: CASSWTGSNQPQHF.

The table lists this clonotype with a few counts. The genes are TRBV20-1 and TRBJ2-6; the match to TRBD1 covers 7 bases. Germline V gene data show CDR1 as DFQATT and CDR2 as SNEGSKA (reference sequence). The CDR3 runs 15 residues. The V segment lost 3 bases and the J segment 4 bases; nucleotides outside the gene matches: 6. CDR3 in DNA: TGCAGTGCTAGTCCACAGGGGAACGGGGCCAACGTCCTGACTTTC. The encoded protein is CSASPQGNGANVLTF.

This clonotype was counted a single time. The rearrangement links TRBV7-9 to TRBJ2-7; unclear D gene. This CDR3 contains 13 residues. Germline V CDR1 and CDR2: SEHNR, FQNEAQ (reference sequence). The V gene lost 3 bases and the J gene lost 0 bases, with 6 bases spanning the gap. The CDR3 coding sequence is TGTGCCAGCAGCTTGTCACCCTCCTACGAGCAGTACTTC. This sequence encodes CASSLSPSYEQYF.

The sample holds a few counts of this clonotype. The chain recombines TRBV28 with TRBJ1-5, with 7 nucleotides matching TRBD1. In germline, CDR1 is MDHEN, CDR2 SYDVKM. The CDR3 consists of 16 residues. The V gene end was trimmed by 2 bases and the J gene end by 1 base; junction bases not matched to a gene: 5. CDR3 in DNA: TGTGCCAGCAGTTTAACCGCAGGGGGGAGCAATCAGCCCCAGCATTTT. Its protein product is CASSLTAGGSNQPQHF.

This chain links TRBV29-1 with TRBJ2-5; the D gene is possibly TRBD2 (6 bases). There are 15 residues in the CDR3. The germline V and J ends were trimmed by 3 bases and 4 bases, with 18 bases remaining between them. From germline, CDR1 is SQVTM and CDR2 ANQGSEA. The DNA for the CDR3 is TGCAGCGTTGACCCGCACGCGAGGAGGGGAGAGACCCAGTACTTC. Translation: CSVDPHARRGETQYF.

The V gene is TRBV27, the J gene TRBJ1-5; D remains ambiguous. The CDR3 length is 13 residues. Germline lookup yields CDR1 MNHEY and CDR2 SMNVEV (reference sequence). The ends were cut back, 9 bases at V and 3 bases at J, with 12 bases in the middle. Written as DNA, the CDR3 is TGTGCCAGGCTATCCCCTTCCAATCAGCCCCAGCATTTT. Encoded protein: CARLSPSNQPQHF.

In its sample, this clonotype was seen a few times. J is TRBJ1-1 and V is TRBV10-1; D not resolved. The germline V gene has CDR1 WNHNN and CDR2 SYGVQD (reference sequence). Trimming removed 5 bases at V and 1 base at J, with 14 bases between. This CDR3 has 15 residues. The CDR3 DNA sequence: TGCGCCAGCAGTCCCTCCGGGTCTAGGAACACTGAAGCTTTCTTT. It encodes CASSPSGSRNTEAFF.

The rearrangement links TRBV19 to TRBJ2-7; D is possibly TRBD2 (6 bases). CDR3 length: 15 residues. The germline V gene encodes CDR1 LNHDA and CDR2 SQIVND (reference sequence). V was pared by 1 base and J by 4 bases, with 14 bases between. CDR3 residues: CASSIGGERIYEQYF. CDR3 bases: TGTGCCAGTAGTATAGGCGGGGAACGGATTTACGAGCAGTACTTC.

V is TRBV4-3 and J is TRBJ2-5; TRBD2 matches 14 bases. Germline values: CDR1 LGHNA, CDR2 YSLEER. This CDR3 comprises 16 residues. Trimming cost V 1 base and J 4 bases; bases outside gene matches: 2. In DNA, the CDR3 is TGCGCCAGCAGCCAAGCCGGGACTAGCGGGAGAGAGACCCAGTACTTC. This sequence encodes CASSQAGTSGRETQYF.

The chain recombines TRBV11-1 with TRBJ1-1; D is perhaps TRBD1 (5 bases). Per the germline V gene, CDR1 is SGHAT and CDR2 is FQDESV (reference sequence). The CDR3 has 15 residues. V lost 2 bases to trimming and J lost 3 bases, with 13 bases between them. CDR3 nucleotides: TGTGCCAGCAGCTTATATCCTGGGACGTACACTGAAGCTTTCTTT. It encodes CASSLYPGTYTEAFF.

The chain employs TRBV20-1 and TRBJ1-4, with no clear D. This CDR3 region has 12 residues. Germline CDR1 and CDR2: DFQATT and SNEGSKA (reference sequence). V dropped 2 bases and J dropped 7 bases, with 8 bases sitting between them. CDR3 amino acids: CSARRSGEKLFF. In DNA, the CDR3 is TGCAGTGCTAGACGGTCTGGTGAAAAACTGTTTTTT.

This clonotype was counted between two and nine times. The V and J genes are TRBV27 and TRBJ2-1, with D unclear. The CDR3 sequence is 14 residues long. CDR1 MNHEY and CDR2 SMNVEV come from the germline V gene (reference sequence). Between the trimmed V and J ends, which lost 6 bases and 9 bases, there was a span of 18 bases. The CDR3 sequence is CASSPLAAGGEQFF. The CDR3 DNA sequence: TGTGCCAGCAGCCCCCTGGCGGCTGGTGGTGAGCAGTTCTTC.

The chain carries TRBV6-5 and TRBJ2-5, with 12 bases matching TRBD1. This CDR3 has 17 amino acids. Germline CDR1 reads MNHEY; CDR2 reads SVGAGI. V shed 2 bases, J shed 5 bases, and the junction held 9 bases outside the gene matches. This CDR3 is CASSYEAGTGGRETQYF. CDR3 nucleotides: TGTGCCAGCAGTTACGAGGCCGGGACAGGGGGCCGTGAGACCCAGTACTTC.

The chain is built from TRBV2 and TRBJ2-1, with D unclear. Germline loops: CDR1 SNHLY, CDR2 FYNNEI. The CDR3 has 14 amino acids. V was clipped by 4 bases and J by 0 bases, with 7 bases between them. This CDR3 reads CASSVAASYNEQFF. In DNA form, the CDR3 reads TGTGCCAGCAGTGTAGCCGCCTCCTACAATGAGCAGTTCTTC.

The genes are TRBV21-1 and TRBJ1-4. TRBV21-1 is shown as a pseudogene. This CDR3 is 16 amino acids long. In DNA form, the CDR3 reads TGTGCCAGCAGCAACTTGGTATTGGGCCCCAATGAAAAACTGTTTTTT. Encoded protein: CASSNLVLGPNEKLFF.

The chain combines TRBV5-4 with TRBJ2-2; 8 nucleotides match TRBD1. Trimming took 4 bases from V and 1 from J; bases not matched to a gene: 3. Germline V lookup: CDR1 SGHNT, CDR2 YYREEE (reference sequence). The CDR3 has 15 amino acids. This CDR3 reads CASSQGARNTGELFF. The CDR3 coding sequence is TGTGCCAGCAGCCAGGGGGCGCGGAACACCGGGGAGCTGTTTTTT. Full variable domain (missing parts from reference TRBV5-4 and TRBJ2-2): ETGVTQSPTHLIKTRGQQVTLRCSSQSGHNTVSWYQQALGQGPQFIFQYYREEENGRGNFPPRFSGLQFPNYSSELNVNALELDDSALYLCASSQGARNTGELFFGEGSRLTVL.

The CDR3 region has the DNA TGTGCCAGTAGTATAAGTGGCGAAGAGACCCAGTACTTC. Amino acid sequence: CASSISGEETQYF. The chain recombines TRBV19 with TRBJ2-5; D is unresolved. Trimming pared 2 bases from V and 3 bases from J, leaving 7 bases between. Germline V lookup: CDR1 LNHDA, CDR2 SQIVND (reference sequence). The CDR3 covers 13 residues. Supplemented by reference TRBV19 and TRBJ2-5, the full variable domain reads DGGITQSPKYLFRKEGQNVTLSCEQNLNHDAMYWYRQDPGQGLRLIYYSQIVNDFQKGDIAEGYSVSREKKESFPLTVTSAQKNPTAFYLCASSISGEETQYFGPGTRLLVL.

The chain couples TRBV5-1 to TRBJ2-2; 8 bases are shared with TRBD1. V shed 5 bases, J shed 7 bases, and the junction held 7 bases outside the gene matches. Germline CDR1 and CDR2: SGHRS and YFSETQ. This CDR3 has 14 amino acids. CDR3 in amino acids: CASSPGQGGGELFF. As DNA, the CDR3 is TGCGCCAGCAGTCCCGGACAGGGCGGCGGGGAGCTGTTTTTT.

The chain couples TRBV28 to TRBJ1-2, with D hard to call. The CDR3 loop spans 12 amino acids. Germline assignment: CDR1 MDHEN and CDR2 SYDVKM. V was clipped by 6 bases and J by 6 bases, with 11 bases between them. CDR3 DNA: TGTGCCAGCAGCTTGAGTTCTGATGGCTACACCTTC. This codes for CASSLSSDGYTF.